Listed below are T cell receptor beta chains from one sample, sequenced in a study of Ad26.COV2.S vaccination and SARS-CoV-2 variants. Sequencing was performed with immunoSEQ multiplex PCR; in TCRdb, only in-frame clones are kept and a portion is missing. This table has 200,000 to 250,000 clones, 85% to 90% appearing once. This specimen consisted of peripheral blood, obtained in a trial of Ad26.COV2.S vaccine versus placebo. The receptors were gathered from a person between 18 and 60 years old who received the Ad26.COV2.S COVID-19 vaccine or a placebo. CDR3s leave out the opening cysteine and the closing phenylalanine or tryptophan.

v_call	j_call	cdr3_length	cdr3_aa
TRBV5-6	TRBJ2-2	14	ASSLAAWQGAGELF
TRBV30	TRBJ2-3	12	AWSVGQGSDTQY
TRBV27	TRBJ2-3	13	ASSFGAGVGDTQY
TRBV14	TRBJ2-3	13	ASSQQDTSTDTQY
TRBV6-5	TRBJ2-7	11	ASRRGRNYEQY
TRBV9	TRBJ1-1	11	ASSVSWNTEAF
TRBV7-3	TRBJ2-7	16	ASSFRIRTGTSGRVGY
TRBV5-5	TRBJ1-2	13	ASSSRGSMGYGYT
TRBV7-2	TRBJ2-7	12	ASSLRGQVGEQY
TRBV24-1	TRBJ2-1	11	ATSVGTYNEQF
TRBV7-3	TRBJ2-1	14	ASSSLGRESYNEQF
TRBV19	TRBJ2-7	12	ASREYSSSYEQY
TRBV12-3/TRBV12-4	TRBJ2-7	10	ASSLGGGEQY
TRBV5-1	TRBJ2-2	12	ASRGQLDTGELF
TRBV5-4	TRBJ2-1	14	ASSRSGGGVHNEQF
TRBV18	TRBJ2-3	13	ASSLQGAGTDTQY
TRBV7-9	TRBJ2-1	13	ASTATRDSYNEQF
TRBV20-1	TRBJ2-3	13	SASGRGLGTDTQY
TRBV27	TRBJ1-2	15	ASKPGTGRYVSYGYT
TRBV5-1	TRBJ2-4	13	ASSLTAGAKNIQY
TRBV7-9	TRBJ1-2	13	ASSSSGTGDYGYT
TRBV9	TRBJ1-6	14	ASSAGGDRLNSPLH
TRBV7-6	TRBJ2-5	13	ASADRNSYQETQY
TRBV14	TRBJ2-3	13	ASSLLAGGTDTQY
TRBV7-6	TRBJ2-3	16	ASSLGVQGAGSTDTQY
TRBV30	TRBJ1-1	11	AWSKGQGNQAF
TRBV27	TRBJ2-3	11	ASTSGGPDTQY
TRBV6-2/TRBV6-3	TRBJ2-2	12	ASSYNPRVGELF
TRBV5-1	TRBJ2-1	14	ASSPAGTSGDNEQF
TRBV7-9	TRBJ2-1	11	ASSLGAGNEQF
TRBV21-1	TRBJ2-1	15	ASSKVGPREPYNEQF
TRBV6-5	TRBJ1-1	13	ATNPWGRAGTEAF